Below, 5 T cell receptor beta chains from the same sample are listed, as sequenced in a study of response to subunit inactivated influenza vaccine. MiXCR was run by TCRdb on the RT-PCR reads, yielding one entry per CDR3 protein. The profile shows fewer than 700,000 distinct CDR3 sequences, 10% to 15% of them singletons. The sample in question was PBMCs from blood, obtained more than 35 days after vaccination. Receptors originate from a middle-aged man who received an inactivated influenza vaccine.

The chain links TRBV12-3 or TRBV12-4 to TRBJ2-3, with no clear D. V was clipped by 6 bases and J by 0 bases, with 13 bases between them. The CDR3 loop spans 15 amino acids. In DNA form, the CDR3 reads TGTGCCAGCAGCCCCGGGCCCTTCAGCACAGATACGCAGTATTTT. Translation gives CASSPGPFSTDTQYF.

This clonotype was picked up many times. This CDR3 reads CASSQGHLSGANVLTF. In DNA, the CDR3 is TGCGCCAGCAGCCAAGGACACCTCTCTGGGGCCAACGTCCTGACTTTC. V is TRBV4-3 and J is TRBJ2-6; no reliable D call. Germline CDR1 reads LGHNA; CDR2 reads YSLEER. V lost 1 base and J 0 bases, leaving 7 bases between the germline ends. CDR3 length: 16 residues.

The V gene is TRBV20-1, the J gene TRBJ2-3, with D possibly matching TRBD1 (5 bases). This CDR3 has 15 residues. Germline-derived CDR1 and CDR2 are DFQATT and SNEGSKA (reference sequence). Trimming stripped 6 bases from V and 3 bases from J, with 19 bases between. The CDR3 DNA reads as TGCAGTGCGGATCCGGACATCCCCCCAACAGATACGCAGTATTTT. It encodes CSADPDIPPTDTQYF.

The chain is built from TRBV25-1 and TRBJ1-1; no definite D call. The CDR3 spans 14 residues. Trimming removed 7 bases at V and 3 bases at J, with 15 bases between. Per germline, CDR1 MGHDK and CDR2 SYGVNS. The CDR3 here is CASTPLGYDTEAFF. CDR3 nucleotide sequence: TGTGCCAGCACCCCCCTCGGGTATGACACTGAAGCTTTCTTT.

This sequence joins TRBV7-9 and TRBJ2-7, with TRBD2 identical over 9 bases. CDR1 and CDR2 (germline): SEHNR, FQNEAQ (reference sequence). Unmatched junction bases numbered 3, after V lost 5 bases and J lost 1 base. The CDR3 totals 14 residues. The DNA for the CDR3 is TGTGCCAGCAGCCCTAGCGGGACATCCTACGAGCAGTACTTC. Translated, it gives CASSPSGTSYEQYF.